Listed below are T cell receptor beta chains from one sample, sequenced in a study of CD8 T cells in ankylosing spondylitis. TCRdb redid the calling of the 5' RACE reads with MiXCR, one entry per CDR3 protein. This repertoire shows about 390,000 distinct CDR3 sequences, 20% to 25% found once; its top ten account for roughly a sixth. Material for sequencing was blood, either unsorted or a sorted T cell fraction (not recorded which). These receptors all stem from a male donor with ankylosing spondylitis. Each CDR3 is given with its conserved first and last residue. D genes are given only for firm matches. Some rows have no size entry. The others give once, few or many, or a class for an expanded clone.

cdr3_nt: TGTGCCATCAGTGCGGGGGATGAAAAACTGTTTTTT
cdr3_aa: CAISAGDEKLFF
v_call: TRBV10-3
d_call: -
clone_size: -
j_call: TRBJ1-4
cdr3_length: 12

cdr3_nt: TGCGCCAGCAGCGTTAGCGGCCCCCTCTACGAGCAGTACTTC
cdr3_aa: CASSVSGPLYEQYF
v_call: TRBV5-1
d_call: -
clone_size: few
j_call: TRBJ2-7
cdr3_length: 14

cdr3_nt: TGTGCCACCAGCAGGGGCAGGGGACAGGGGGCCCAGTACTTC
cdr3_aa: CATSRGRGQGAQYF
v_call: TRBV15
d_call: TRBD1
clone_size: -
j_call: TRBJ2-7
cdr3_length: 14

cdr3_nt: TGTGCCAGCAGCCTCCTCTCAGCGGGAGGGGGTGAGCAGTTCTTC
cdr3_aa: CASSLLSAGGGEQFF
v_call: TRBV3-1
d_call: TRBD2
clone_size: few
j_call: TRBJ2-1
cdr3_length: 15

cdr3_nt: TGCAGCGGTACGAGGCGGGAGATCAATGAGCAGTTCTTC
cdr3_aa: CSGTRREINEQFF
v_call: TRBV20-1
d_call: TRBD2
clone_size: -
j_call: TRBJ2-1
cdr3_length: 13

cdr3_nt: TGTGCCAGCAGTTACGGGACGGGGGGCTCTGGAAACACCATATATTTT
cdr3_aa: CASSYGTGGSGNTIYF
v_call: TRBV6-5
d_call: -
clone_size: -
j_call: TRBJ1-3
cdr3_length: 16

cdr3_nt: TGCGCCAGCAGCCCGGGACTAGCGGACAATGAGCAGTTCTTC
cdr3_aa: CASSPGLADNEQFF
v_call: TRBV5-1
d_call: TRBD2
clone_size: few
j_call: TRBJ2-1
cdr3_length: 14

cdr3_nt: TGTGCCACCAGTGATTTGAGTCTTGCGCACAACAATGAGCAGTTCTTC
cdr3_aa: CATSDLSLAHNNEQFF
v_call: TRBV24-1
d_call: -
clone_size: few
j_call: TRBJ2-1
cdr3_length: 16

cdr3_nt: TGCAGTGCTGAGAGTAGGTGGAGGGGCACAGATACGCAGTATTTT
cdr3_aa: CSAESRWRGTDTQYF
v_call: TRBV20-1
d_call: -
clone_size: few
j_call: TRBJ2-3
cdr3_length: 15

cdr3_nt: TGCGCCAGCAGCTTGGGCCCCGGGGAGAATCAGCCCCAGCATTTT
cdr3_aa: CASSLGPGENQPQHF
v_call: TRBV5-1
d_call: -
clone_size: few
j_call: TRBJ1-5
cdr3_length: 15

cdr3_nt: TGTGCCAGCAGCAGCGGTGTTGGCTACAATGAGCAGTTCTTC
cdr3_aa: CASSSGVGYNEQFF
v_call: TRBV7-6
d_call: -
clone_size: few
j_call: TRBJ2-1
cdr3_length: 14

cdr3_nt: TGTGCCAGCAGCTGGGACAGGGGGCGAGAGACCCAGTACTTC
cdr3_aa: CASSWDRGRETQYF
v_call: TRBV7-2
d_call: TRBD1
clone_size: few
j_call: TRBJ2-5
cdr3_length: 14

cdr3_nt: TGTGCCAGCATTAGGGGGACACCACGAAACTTCGGGGAGCTGTTTTTT
cdr3_aa: CASIRGTPRNFGELFF
v_call: TRBV28
d_call: -
clone_size: -
j_call: TRBJ2-2
cdr3_length: 16

cdr3_nt: TGCAGTGCTGTAGACAGGGGGCCCTACGAGCAGTACTTC
cdr3_aa: CSAVDRGPYEQYF
v_call: TRBV20-1
d_call: TRBD1
clone_size: few
j_call: TRBJ2-7
cdr3_length: 13

cdr3_nt: TGTGCCAGTCCCGGGGAGCTGTTTTTT
cdr3_aa: CASPGELFF
v_call: TRBV21-1
d_call: -
clone_size: few
j_call: TRBJ2-2
cdr3_length: 9

cdr3_nt: TGTGCCAGCTCACCACGTGATAGTCTGGAGACCCAGTACTTC
cdr3_aa: CASSPRDSLETQYF
v_call: TRBV18
d_call: -
clone_size: -
j_call: TRBJ2-5
cdr3_length: 14

cdr3_nt: TGTGCCAGCAGCCAAGATCAGTGGACTAGCGGGAGAGGAGAGACCCAGTACTTC
cdr3_aa: CASSQDQWTSGRGETQYF
v_call: TRBV4-2
d_call: TRBD2
clone_size: -
j_call: TRBJ2-5
cdr3_length: 18

cdr3_nt: TGTGCCACCAGCAGGGGGGCTAGCGGTCTTAATGAGCAGTTCTTC
cdr3_aa: CATSRGASGLNEQFF
v_call: TRBV15
d_call: -
clone_size: few
j_call: TRBJ2-1
cdr3_length: 15